These 8 T cell receptor beta chains share one sample of origin, sequenced in a study of T cell changes during pregnancy in multiple sclerosis. This table comes from immunoSEQ multiplex PCR, and its TCRdb copy is limited to in-frame clones, with some not included. This table holds more than 35,000 clones, 90% to 95% found once. This specimen was CD4+ T cells from peripheral blood mononuclear cells, taken in the second trimester of pregnancy. The receptors come from a female donor with multiple sclerosis, enrolled in a pregnancy study.

The chain links TRBV25-1 to TRBJ1-3; tentative D call: TRBD1 (5 bases). CDR1 and CDR2 from the germline V gene are MGHDK and SYGVNS. Trimming took 6 bases from V and 5 from J, leaving 14 bases between them. The CDR3 is 14 residues long. DNA for the CDR3: TGTGCCAGCAGCCTTGCGGGGACCCGAAACACCATATATTTT. This translates into CASSLAGTRNTIYF.

V gene TRBV7-9 combines with J gene TRBJ1-1, with D hard to call. This CDR3 spans 12 amino acids. CDR1 is SEHNR, CDR2 FQNEAQ, per germline (reference sequence). Trimming removed 6 bases at V and 2 bases at J, with 7 bases between. The chain's CDR3 is CASSHSNTEAFF. CDR3 nucleotide sequence: TGTGCCAGCAGTCACAGCAACACTGAAGCTTTCTTT.

This chain links TRBV19 with TRBJ2-3; 9 nucleotides match TRBD1. The CDR3 extends over 14 amino acids. Germline CDR1 is LNHDA and CDR2 is SQIVND (reference sequence). The J segment lost 7 bases and the V segment lost 7 bases, leaving 9 bases of the junction unmatched. The CDR3 nucleotides read TGTGCCAGTACTTCCGGGACAGGGTCTTATACGCAGTATTTT. This sequence encodes CASTSGTGSYTQYF. Supplemented by reference TRBV19 and TRBJ2-3, the full variable domain reads DGGITQSPKYLFRKEGQNVTLSCEQNLNHDAMYWYRQDPGQGLRLIYYSQIVNDFQKGDIAEGYSVSREKKESFPLTVTSAQKNPTAFYLCASTSGTGSYTQYFGPGTRLTVL.

The chain uses TRBV5-1 and TRBJ2-6; TRBD1 agrees at 10 bases. Looked up from germline, CDR1 is SGHRS and CDR2 is YFSETQ. The CDR3 sequence is 17 residues long. The junction had 8 bases not matched to a gene; V was cut back by 4 bases and J by 4 bases. The CDR3 DNA is TGCGCCAGCAGCCCCCCCGGGACAGGGGTCGGGGCCAACGTCCTGACTTTC. As protein: CASSPPGTGVGANVLTF. Supplemented by reference TRBV5-1 and TRBJ2-6, the full variable domain reads KAGVTQTPRYLIKTRGQQVTLSCSPISGHRSVSWYQQTPGQGLQFLFEYFSETQRNKGNFPGRFSGRQFSNSRSEMNVSTLELGDSALYLCASSPPGTGVGANVLTFGAGSRLTVL.

The chain uses TRBV19 and TRBJ2-3, with TRBD2 matching 10 bases. Germline V gene data show CDR1 as LNHDA and CDR2 as SQIVND (reference sequence). This CDR3 spans 15 amino acids. Trimming removed 7 bases from V and 1 base from J; junction bases left unmatched: 5. The CDR3 protein is CASNPLAGGTDTQYF. Written as DNA, the CDR3 is TGTGCCAGTAACCCTCTAGCGGGGGGCACAGATACGCAGTATTTT.

This clone was recorded a few times. The chain has TRBV30 and TRBJ1-5; no definite D call. V gave up 7 bases and J gave up 0 bases, with 13 bases separating them. There are 14 residues in the CDR3. Germline values: CDR1 GTSNPN, CDR2 SVGIG (reference sequence). The CDR3 DNA is TGTGCCTCCACCGGCGGGGATAGCAATCAGCCCCAGCATTTT. This translates into CASTGGDSNQPQHF.

The chain recombines TRBV25-1 with TRBJ2-5; TRBD2 matches at 7 bases. This CDR3 has 14 residues. The J segment lost 1 base and the V segment lost 3 bases, leaving 2 bases of the junction unmatched. The germline CDR1 and CDR2 sequences are MGHDK and SYGVNS. The CDR3 loop reads CASSDWGGQETQYF. CDR3 DNA: TGTGCCAGCAGTGACTGGGGGGGCCAAGAGACCCAGTACTTC.

V gene TRBV18 combines with J gene TRBJ2-2; D might be TRBD1 (5 bases). The CDR3 length is 16 residues. Germline lookup yields CDR1 KGHSH and CDR2 LQKENI. Trimming cost V 6 bases and J 0 bases, with 14 bases left between them. In DNA, the CDR3 is TGTGCCAGCTCCTCCTCCTCGACAGCGAACACCGGGGAGCTGTTTTTT. It codes for CASSSSSTANTGELFF.